This T cell receptor beta chain was found in a study of T cell responses to AZD1222 COVID-19 vaccine. Study-wide points: Distributed over spike, vaccine-associated CD4 TCRs predominated at 160-218 and 743-854. Repertoires were obtained solely post-peak T cell response. Donor demographics were predominantly white British with a female majority; clonal diversity may be underestimated. A reported finding is that nearly half of spike-specific TCRs target unmutated variant regions.

Germline lookup yields CDR1 SGHTS and CDR2 YDEGEE. The CDR3 has 11 amino acids. Method: immunoSEQ multiplex PCR; TCRdb's copy keeps in-frame clones and lacks some. The table has around 150,000 clones, 94% seen once; the top ten hold over 4.5%. As for this clone: Its antigen is not known. A junction end diverges from the germline sequence, so it may reflect a read error.

Sequenced here: peripheral blood, sampled 28 days after the second AZD1222 dose. The chain joins TRBV5-8 to TRBJ2-3, with D possibly matching TRBD1 (5 bases). The origin of this receptor is an adult who received the AZD1222 COVID-19 vaccine. The CDR3 DNA reads as TGTGCCAGCAGCTCCGGCCCCCGCAGGGATTTT. It yields the protein CASSSGPRRDF.